The present T cell receptor beta chain was sequenced within a study of control samples from healthy donors and cancer patients. This clone has a single count. With V trimmed by 5 bases and J by 3 bases, 6 bases remained unmatched. The CDR3 is 14 residues long. Germline values: CDR1 KGHSH, CDR2 LQKENI. Sequencing was performed with immunoSEQ multiplex PCR; in TCRdb, only in-frame clones are kept and a portion is missing. This sample has some 87,000 clones, with more than 65% found just once. The sequence was collected from a man aged 60-69 years with head and neck cancer. V and J are TRBV18 and TRBJ1-1, with 7 bases matching TRBD1. The sample consisted of PBMCs. The CDR3 is CASSSGGGDTEAFF. The CDR3 coding sequence is TGTGCCAGCTCATCAGGGGGTGGGGACACTGAAGCTTTCTTT.